The 17 T cell receptor beta chains below come from one sample, sequenced in a study of early T cells in non-severe SARS-CoV-2 infection. MiXCR, applied by TCRdb to the 5' RACE reads, yields one record per CDR3 protein. The sample has 88,000 or so distinct CDR3 sequences; around 14% are singletons. Sequencing was done on a sample of whole blood. These TCRs come from an adult who was a healthcare worker with PCR-confirmed SARS-CoV-2 infection or an uninfected control (not recorded which).

This clonotype was recorded at least ten times. This chain links TRBV20-1 with TRBJ1-2; D remains unclear. Germline-derived CDR1 and CDR2 are DFQATT and SNEGSKA (reference sequence). Trimming shortened V by 0 bases and J by 7 bases, and 9 bases separated the two germline ends. The CDR3 is 12 residues long. The CDR3 nucleotides read TGCAGTGCTAGAGATCTGGTGTTTGGCTACACCTTC. Its translation: CSARDLVFGYTF.

This clonotype was recorded only once. The chain uses TRBV4-1 and TRBJ2-5, with D possibly being TRBD1 or TRBD2 (5 bases each). This CDR3 has 14 residues. The V end lost 1 base, the J end lost 4 bases, and 10 bases lay between the germline ends. CDR1 is MGHRA and CDR2 is YSYEKL in the germline V gene. In nucleotides, the CDR3 is TGCGCCAGCAGCCAAGGGGCAGGGAGAGAGACCCAGTACTTC. Protein: CASSQGAGRETQYF.

The chain has TRBV4-3 and TRBJ2-7; TRBD2 might be the D (5 bases). This CDR3 is 15 amino acids long. Trimming took 1 base from V and 2 from J, leaving 12 bases between them. CDR1 is LGHNA and CDR2 is YSLEER in the germline V gene. The CDR3 DNA reads as TGCGCCAGCAGCCAAGTCGGGGAACGTACCTACGAGCAGTACTTC. This gives the protein CASSQVGERTYEQYF.

This clonotype is classed as medium-sized. The genes are TRBV21-1 and TRBJ2-1; TRBD2, the table's D call, lacks a check against the DNA. TRBV21-1 counts as a pseudogene. The CDR3 consists of 15 residues. The DNA for the CDR3 is TGTGCCAGCAGCAAAGCGCGTCTAGCGAAGGATGAGCAGTTCTTC. Its translation: CASSKARLAKDEQFF.

This clonotype was counted many times. V and J are TRBV25-1 and TRBJ2-5; TRBD1 agrees at 7 bases. Germline loops: CDR1 MGHDK, CDR2 SYGVNS. CDR3 length: 17 amino acids. J lost 5 bases, V lost 4 bases, and 16 bases had no gene match. The CDR3 DNA follows: TGTGCCAGCAGTGGAGGGACAGCGAGCCCTAGGAGGGAGACCCAGTACTTC. It yields the protein CASSGGTASPRRETQYF.

V is TRBV4-1 and J is TRBJ1-5; D ambiguous. This CDR3 contains 15 residues. Germline CDR1 MGHRA, CDR2 YSYEKL. V was shortened by 2 bases and J by 4 bases, with 12 bases between the two germline ends. The CDR3 is CASSQTLGPNQPQHF. The CDR3 DNA is TGCGCCAGCAGCCAAACGCTCGGGCCTAATCAGCCCCAGCATTTT.

This clonotype was seen ten or more times. Here the CDR3 reads CASSQGGAGQYF. CDR3 bases: TGTGCCAGCAGCCAAGGAGGCGCCGGGCAGTACTTC. The chain uses TRBV3-1 and TRBJ2-7, with unresolved D. V dropped 1 base and J dropped 9 bases, with 10 bases sitting between them. This CDR3 is 12 amino acids long. Looked up from germline, CDR1 is LGHDT and CDR2 is YNNKEL (reference sequence).

This clonotype was observed a handful of times. The J gene is TRBJ2-1, the V gene TRBV28; unclear D gene. The CDR3 has 13 residues. V was cut by 5 bases and J by 2 bases, with 7 bases left in between. Germline assignment: CDR1 MDHEN and CDR2 SYDVKM. The chain's CDR3 is CASSGWPYNEQFF. The CDR3 nucleotides read TGTGCCAGCAGTGGTTGGCCCTACAATGAGCAGTTCTTC.

In DNA, the CDR3 is TGTGCCAGCAGTTTGGCCAGGGCGGAGACCCAGTACTTC. Translation gives CASSLARAETQYF. The chain combines TRBV12-3 or TRBV12-4 with TRBJ2-5, with a tentative D call TRBD1 (5 bases). The CDR3 consists of 13 residues. The germline V and J ends were trimmed by 3 bases and 5 bases, with 10 bases remaining between them.

The chain joins TRBV14 to TRBJ2-7; D is uncertain. Per the germline V gene, CDR1 is SGHDN and CDR2 is FVKESK. This CDR3 is built from 14 residues. The germline V and J ends were trimmed by 0 bases and 6 bases, with 12 bases remaining between them. This CDR3 is CASSQDMGWGEQYF. In nucleotides, the CDR3 is TGTGCCAGCAGCCAAGATATGGGATGGGGCGAGCAGTACTTC.

The chain links TRBV20-1 to TRBJ2-1; 12 bases are a match to TRBD2. CDR3 length: 15 residues. Germline V lookup: CDR1 DFQATT, CDR2 SNEGSKA (reference sequence). V trimming: 5 bases; J trimming: 2 bases; junction bases outside the gene matches: 4. The CDR3 nucleotides are TGCAGTGCTGAGACTAGCGGGAGACCCTACAATGAGCAGTTCTTC. This gives the protein CSAETSGRPYNEQFF.

This clonotype was counted a few times. This chain connects TRBV6-6 to TRBJ2-6, with unresolved D. The CDR3 loop spans 14 amino acids. Trimming took off 2 bases at V and 4 bases at J, with 6 bases between the two ends. Germline CDR1 MNHNY, CDR2 SVGAGI (reference sequence). In DNA, the CDR3 is TGTGCCAGCAGTTACAGGGCCGGGGCCAACGTCCTGACTTTC. This translates into CASSYRAGANVLTF.

The chain combines TRBV28 with TRBJ2-7; 10 bases are shared with TRBD1. J lost 4 bases, V lost 6 bases, and 6 bases had no gene match. Germline CDR1 and CDR2: MDHEN and SYDVKM. The CDR3 spans 14 residues. In nucleotides, the CDR3 is TGTGCCAGCAGGAGAGACAGGGGGCCTTACGAGCAGTACTTC. This sequence encodes CASRRDRGPYEQYF. Full variable domain (missing parts from reference TRBV28 and TRBJ2-7): DVKVTQSSRYLVKRTGEKVFLECVQDMDHENMFWYRQDPGLGLRLIYFSYDVKMKEKGDIPEGYSVSREKKERFSLILESASTNQTSMYLCASRRDRGPYEQYFGPGTRLTVT.

To note about this clonotype: This may stem from a read error, because a much larger clone lies one nucleotide away. The chain links TRBV11-2 to TRBJ2-1; 14 nucleotides align to TRBD2. The CDR3 covers 15 residues. Germline V gives CDR1 SGHAT, CDR2 FQNNGV. CDR3 coding DNA: TGTGCCATCAGCTTAGGACTAGCGGGAGGTGATGAGCAGTTCTTC. Translation: CAISLGLAGGDEQFF.

At least ten counts were recorded for this clonotype. The chain couples TRBV29-1 to TRBJ1-4; no clear D gene. The CDR3 has 13 amino acids. The germline V gene encodes CDR1 SQVTM and CDR2 ANQGSEA. The CDR3 bases are TGCAGTGCCCAACGGGGTACCCTCGAAAAACTGTTTTTT. The encoded protein is CSAQRGTLEKLFF.

The CDR3 DNA sequence: TGTGCCAGCACACATTGGGGGGGTGCGGGAGTGGGTCACAATGAGCAGTTCTTC. Protein sequence: CASTHWGGAGVGHNEQFF. This chain uses TRBV27 with TRBJ2-1; 7 bases line up with TRBD2. Germline trimming cut 7 bases from V and 5 bases from J; bases unmatched to any gene: 20. The CDR3 contains 18 residues. Per germline, CDR1 MNHEY and CDR2 SMNVEV (reference sequence).

The chain uses TRBV2 and TRBJ2-5, with D possibly matching TRBD2 (6 bases). The CDR3 loop spans 12 amino acids. V gave up 8 bases and J gave up 6 bases, with 13 bases separating them. Germline-derived CDR1 and CDR2 are SNHLY and FYNNEI. CDR3 protein: CASWRAGQTQYF. The CDR3 DNA follows: TGTGCCAGCTGGCGGGCGGGGCAGACCCAGTACTTC.